The present T cell receptor beta chain was sequenced within a study of T-cell reconstitution after alpha-beta-depleted transplantation in children. The study's findings and limits: High day-60 TCRbeta diversity in some patients came from surviving recipient T cells and thymic progenitors. Expanded clones from the graft, numbering several hundred, reportedly supplied alpha-beta T cells about two months after transplant. Newly generated T cells supplied most T-cell counts and diversity one year post-transplant.

A library of TCRbeta sequences, prepared with unique molecular identifiers, was generated. TCRdb analysed the PCR reads with MiXCR anew, one entry per CDR3 protein. The sample includes almost 500,000 distinct CDR3 sequences, roughly a tenth of them seen just once. Trimming left V 3 bases short and J 6 bases short, with 27 bases between. This CDR3 has 19 amino acids. Germline loops: CDR1 ENHRY, CDR2 SYGVKD. This clonotype was observed many times. Its specificity is not known. Sequenced material: PBMCs, taken before TCRalphabeta/CD19-depleted stem cell transplant. The rearrangement uses TRBV10-3 and TRBJ2-1; D might be TRBD1 or TRBD2, each matching 9 bases. The source is a child aged 2-9 years with inherited bone marrow failure, due to receive a stem cell transplant. The CDR3 sequence is CAISDRRPRLAGQGNEQFF. In DNA form, the CDR3 reads TGTGCCATCAGTGATCGTAGACCCCGGCTAGCGGGACAGGGCAATGAGCAGTTCTTC.